This passage covers 3 T cell receptor beta chains from one sample sequenced in a study of blood T cell repertoires in COVID-19 (dated by TCRdb to between 2020 and 2021). To prepare the library, the immunoSEQ multiplex PCR assay was applied. Imported from immuneACCESS, the table was reduced by TCRdb to in-frame sequences with V and J called. These copies leave out some clones; in studies compared against another copy, an unresolved V gene accounts for under half, and the cause of the remainder is not known. The sample table lists roughly 100,000 clones, about 88% of them with a count of one. The top ten constitute 15% to 20% of the sample. Source material: peripheral blood. These TCRs come from a woman aged 80 or over with acute or convalescent COVID-19.

In DNA, the CDR3 is TGTGCCAGCAGCCAAAGGGAGCCAGATACGCAGTATTTT. It encodes CASSQREPDTQYF. This rearrangement joins TRBV3-1 (or the pseudogene TRBV3-2) to TRBJ2-3; maybe TRBD2 (5 bases). V was shortened by 2 bases and J by 4 bases, with 7 bases between the two germline ends. Germline CDR1 reads LGHDT; CDR2 reads YNNKEL (reference sequence). The CDR3 has 13 residues.

The rearrangement uses TRBV7-9 and TRBJ1-1; D gene ambiguous. V lost 2 bases to trimming and J lost 1 base, with 11 bases between them. Germline values: CDR1 SEHNR, CDR2 FQNEAQ (reference sequence). This CDR3 has 15 residues. The DNA for the CDR3 is TGTGCCAGCAGCTTAACGGCAGGAAAGAACACTGAAGCTTTCTTT. This gives the protein CASSLTAGKNTEAFF.

This clone was counted a single time. The CDR3 sequence: CATSGRSRDSQETQYF. The CDR3 DNA sequence: TGTGCCACCAGTGGCCGTAGCCGGGACAGTCAAGAGACCCAGTACTTC. The V gene is TRBV24-1, the J gene TRBJ2-5; 7 bases map to TRBD1. The germline gives CDR1 KGHDR, CDR2 SFDVKD. The trim removed 5 bases at V and 2 bases at J, leaving 10 bases unmatched. This CDR3 spans 16 amino acids.